Below are 13 T cell receptor beta chains sequenced from a single sample in a study of T cells in women clearing cervical HPV infection. TCRdb's table, derived via immunoSEQ multiplex PCR, lists solely in-frame clones and lacks some. This sample's table has 20,000 to 30,000 clones. Sequenced material: blood buffy coat. All receptors derive from a woman aged 18 to 69 with a cervical HPV16 infection that either progressed to CIN3+ or cleared (not recorded which).

With respect to this clone: The DNA ends 3 residues before the CDR3 does, and the rest of the CDR3 is filled in from the germline J gene. The gene calls are TRBV5-8 and TRBJ2-1, with TRBD1 matching 11 bases. Per germline, CDR1 SGHTS and CDR2 YDEGEE. This CDR3 comprises 14 residues. V gave up 2 bases and J gave up 6 bases; unmatched junction bases: 1. The DNA read from the CDR3 is TGTGCCAGCAGCTTCGGGACAGGGGGCAATGAG. It codes for CASSFGTGGNE. The full CDR3 protein reads CASSFGTGGNEQFF. Full variable domain (outside the CDR3, taken from reference TRBV5-8 and TRBJ2-1): EAGVTQSPTHLIKTRGQQATLRCSPISGHTSVYWYQQALGLGLQFLLWYDEGEERNRGNFPPRFSGRQFPNYSSELNVNALELEDSALYLCASSFGTGGNEQFFGPGTRLTVL.

The covered CDR3 bases are TGCAGTGCTTTCAAGGGACTAGCGAAGGGCGATGAG. Its protein product is CSAFKGLAKGDE. The complete CDR3 sequence is CSAFKGLAKGDEQFF. The V and J genes are TRBV20-1 and TRBJ2-1, with TRBD2 identical over 10 bases. The read terminates 3 residues before the CDR3 end, so the remaining end is supplied by the germline J gene. In germline, CDR1 is DFQATT, CDR2 SNEGSKA (reference sequence). V lost 5 bases to trimming and J lost 8 bases; unmatched junction nucleotides: 12. This CDR3 has 15 residues.

Note on this clone: The read ends 3 residues before the CDR3 terminus; that terminus is restored from the germline J gene. The chain combines TRBV6-2 or TRBV6-3 with TRBJ2-7, with TRBD2 matching over 9 bases. The CDR3 length is 16 residues. V lost 5 bases to trimming and J lost 0 bases; unmatched junction nucleotides: 8. CDR1 is MNHEY, CDR2 SVGEGT, per germline. CDR3 DNA (partial): TGTGCCAGCAGTGCCCTAGCGGGAACTCCCTCCTACGAG. This encodes CASSALAGTPSYE. The full CDR3 reads CASSALAGTPSYEQYF.

Note on this clone: Sequencing ends 3 residues short of the CDR3 end; the germline J gene provides the rest. This chain uses TRBV11-1 with TRBJ1-1; D may be TRBD1 (5 bases). Germline CDR1 and CDR2: SGHAT and FQDESV (reference sequence). Deletions cut 5 bases from V and 1 base from J, with 14 bases between. CDR3 length: 15 residues. The covered CDR3 bases are TGTGCCAGCAGCGCGACAGTGCGACCGAACACTGAA. This gives the protein CASSATVRPNTE. The whole CDR3 protein reads CASSATVRPNTEAFF.

As concerns this clone: The read ends 3 residues early relative to the CDR3; the germline J gene fills the gap. The chain has TRBV5-1 and TRBJ2-3, with a weak D call TRBD1 (5 bases). CDR3 length equals 14 residues. Trimming removed 0 bases from V and 1 base from J, with 6 bases in between. Germline values: CDR1 SGHRS, CDR2 YFSETQ. CDR3 bases read: TGCGCCAGCAGCTTGGGACAGCGCACAGATACG. Amino acid sequence: CASSLGQRTDT. The complete CDR3 protein is CASSLGQRTDTQYF.

In the case of this clone: The read ends 3 residues before the CDR3 terminus; that terminus is restored from the germline J gene. V is TRBV18 and J is TRBJ1-2; D not resolved. This CDR3 is built from 15 residues. V lost 6 bases to trimming and J lost 0 bases, with 14 bases between them. Germline values: CDR1 KGHSH, CDR2 LQKENI. The CDR3 reads CASSTGTDPNYGYTF. CDR3 DNA (partial): TGTGCCAGCTCTACCGGAACAGATCCTAACTATGGC.

Note on this clone: The CDR3 is cut off 3 residues early in the read; its end comes from the germline J gene. The chain recombines TRBV5-1 with TRBJ2-7, with 10 nucleotides matching TRBD1. Losses at the gene ends were 2 bases for V and 5 bases for J; bases not matched to a gene: 10. From germline, CDR1 is SGHRS and CDR2 YFSETQ. This CDR3 comprises 16 residues. CDR3 amino acids: CASSFNPGTGVNEQYF. Partial CDR3 DNA: TGCGCCAGCAGCTTCAACCCCGGGACAGGGGTAAACGAG.

About this clone itself: The read comes to an end 3 residues before the CDR3 does, leaving the germline J gene to fill in the end. V is TRBV7-3 and J is TRBJ2-5; D possibly corresponds to TRBD2 (6 bases). Germline V gives CDR1 SGHTA, CDR2 FQGTGA. The V end lost 0 bases, the J end lost 5 bases, and 13 bases lay between the germline ends. The CDR3 is made up of 15 amino acids. This CDR3 is CASSLTVSGGETQYF. The part of the CDR3 DNA that was read is TGTGCCAGCAGCTTAACGGTTTCCGGAGGGGAGACC.

In the case of this clone: The sequence runs out 3 residues before the end of the CDR3; the remainder is reconstructed from the germline J gene. The chain is built from TRBV18 and TRBJ1-1; D is perhaps TRBD1 (5 bases). This CDR3 has 13 amino acids. The V gene's germline CDR1 is KGHSH and CDR2 LQKENI. V lost 5 bases and J 0 bases, leaving 7 bases between the germline ends. Partial CDR3 DNA: TGTGCCAGCTCAGGGGCGATGAACACTGAA. Protein sequence: CASSGAMNTE. The whole CDR3 region reads CASSGAMNTEAFF.

Of note for this clone: Sequencing ends 3 residues short of the CDR3 end; the germline J gene provides the rest. V and J are TRBV19 and TRBJ1-5, with TRBD1 identical over 8 bases. V was clipped by 3 bases and J by 7 bases; unmatched bases: 8. This CDR3 is built from 15 residues. Germline assignment: CDR1 LNHDA and CDR2 SQIVND (reference sequence). CDR3 residues: CASSISTGEDQPQHF. The DNA read from the CDR3 is TGTGCCAGTAGTATTTCGACAGGGGAAGACCAGCCC.

The sequenced CDR3 bases are TGTGCCTGGAGTGTTAAGGGTACTGGGGCCAACGTC. Translating it yields CAWSVKGTGANV. The CDR3 as a whole reads CAWSVKGTGANVLTF. The V and J genes are TRBV30 and TRBJ2-6; unclear D gene. The sequenced fragment ends 3 residues before the CDR3 boundary, so the rest is inferred from the germline J gene. Germline V gene data show CDR1 as GTSNPN and CDR2 as SVGIG (reference sequence). This CDR3 contains 15 residues. V was shortened by 0 bases and J by 2 bases, with 8 bases between the two germline ends.

With respect to this clone: Read data end 3 residues before the CDR3 end; the end is taken from the germline J gene. This chain connects TRBV18 to TRBJ2-7; 8 bases match TRBD1. The CDR3 is 14 residues long. Germline loops: CDR1 KGHSH, CDR2 LQKENI. The junction had 6 bases not matched to a gene; V was cut back by 6 bases and J by 2 bases. The CDR3 loop reads CASSIQGGAYEQYF. Partial CDR3 DNA: TGTGCCAGCTCCATACAGGGGGGAGCCTACGAG.

Details on this clone: An end of the junction does not agree with germline; a read error may underlie this. The read halts 3 residues ahead of the CDR3 end, with the missing end drawn from the germline J gene. The chain employs TRBV14 and TRBJ2-1; 13 bases fit TRBD2. Germline CDR1 reads SGHDN; CDR2 reads FVKESK. This CDR3 spans 16 amino acids. This chain's CDR3 is CASSPLAGGPIDEQFF. CDR3 bases read: TGTGCTAGCAGCCCACTAGCGGGAGGGCCAATCGATGAG. The variable domain in full, with the rest retrieved from reference TRBV14 and TRBJ2-1, is EAGVTQFPSHSVIEKGQTVTLRCDPISGHDNLYWYRRVMGKEIKFLLHFVKESKQDESGMPNNRFLAERTGGTYSTLKVQPAELEDSGVYFCASSPLAGGPIDEQFFGPGTRLTVL.